A selection of T cell receptor beta chains follows, all from one sample in a study of OX40 agonist ivuxolimab in advanced cancers. TCRdb's table, derived via immunoSEQ multiplex PCR, lists solely in-frame clones and lacks some. The sample comprises about 79,000 clones, about nine tenths of which are singletons, and 4.1% rests with the top ten. The sample here was CD4+ or CD8+ T cells sorted from blood, taken in a trial of the OX40 agonist ivuxolimab. The receptors were sampled from an adult with an advanced solid tumor such as melanoma, head and neck, liver or kidney cancer. CDR3s include the opening cysteine and the closing phenylalanine or tryptophan. A D gene is named only where the DNA matches it firmly. Size tells how often a clone was seen (once, few, many) or the class of an expanded clone, and some rows leave it out.

TRBD1,TRBJ1-2,TRBV9,.,TGTGCCAGCAGCGTAGGGGGGTCCGGACAGGGGTACTATGGCTACACCTTC,CASSVGGSGQGYYGYTF
TRBD2,TRBJ2-1,TRBV4-1,.,TGCGCCAGCAGCCAGACCTCTAGCGGGGCTTACAATGAGCAGTTCTTC,CASSQTSSGAYNEQFF
TRBD2,TRBJ2-5,TRBV10-3,.,TGTGCCATCAGTGACCTAGCGGGAGAGGAGACCCAGTACTTC,CAISDLAGEETQYF
.,TRBJ2-7,TRBV28,.,TGTGCCAGCAGTTTGACCTACGAGCAGTACTTC,CASSLTYEQYF
.,TRBJ1-3,TRBV10-3,.,TGTGCCATCGCACAGGACCGCTACTCTGGAAACACCATATATTTT,CAIAQDRYSGNTIYF
.,TRBJ1-1,TRBV25-1,.,TGTGCCAGCAAGGGCTTATCGGGGTATGAAGCTTTCTTT,CASKGLSGYEAFF
.,TRBJ1-1,TRBV11-2,once,TGTGCCAGCAGCTTAGGCACAGAAAGGCACACTGAAGCTTTCTTT,CASSLGTERHTEAFF
.,TRBJ2-1,TRBV5-6,.,TGTGCCAGCAGCTTATGGTATGAGCAGTTCTTC,CASSLWYEQFF
TRBD2,TRBJ2-1,TRBV9,.,TGTGCCAGCAGCGCTCGAGGGAGGGGAGATGAGCAGTTCTTC,CASSARGRGDEQFF
.,TRBJ1-5,TRBV18,.,TGTGCCAGCTCTAAAATTTGGAATCAGCCCCAGCATTTT,CASSKIWNQPQHF
TRBD1,TRBJ1-2,TRBV5-1,.,TGCGCCAGCAGCCAGCAGGGGGCGCATGAGGGCTACACCTTC,CASSQQGAHEGYTF
TRBD1,TRBJ2-2,TRBV2,few,TGTGCCAGCAGGGGGACAGGGAACAGGGAGCTGTTTTTT,CASRGTGNRELFF
.,TRBJ1-2,TRBV5-4,once,TGTGCCAGCAGCCGGGACACGGGGAACTATGGCTACACCTTC,CASSRDTGNYGYTF
TRBD2,TRBJ2-5,TRBV5-1,.,TGCGCCAGCAGCCGGGGGGTCCAAGAGACCCAGTACTTC,CASSRGVQETQYF
TRBD1,TRBJ2-7,TRBV5-4,.,TGTGCCAGCAGCCCCTCGGACAGGGTTTACGAGCAGTACTTC,CASSPSDRVYEQYF
.,TRBJ2-2,TRBV7-9,.,TGTGCCAGCAGCCCCGGGACCGGGGGTCGGGAGCTGTTTTTT,CASSPGTGGRELFF
TRBD1,TRBJ2-1,TRBV14,.,TGTGCCAGCAGACAGACAGGGGCGGCCAATGAGCAGTTCTTC,CASRQTGAANEQFF
.,TRBJ1-2,TRBV7-9,.,TGTGCCAGCAGCTCGGACGTATACTATGGCTACACCTTC,CASSSDVYYGYTF
.,TRBJ1-4,TRBV29-1,.,TGCAGCGTTGAAGGGGAGGCAGGTCGGAATAGTGAAAAACTGTTTTTT,CSVEGEAGRNSEKLFF
TRBD1,TRBJ2-7,TRBV10-3,.,TGTGCCACCGGACAGGAGTACGAGCAGTACTTC,CATGQEYEQYF
TRBD1,TRBJ1-4,TRBV7-8,.,TGTGCCAGCAGCTTAGGGACAGGGTATGAAAAACTGTTTTTT,CASSLGTGYEKLFF
TRBD2,TRBJ2-2,TRBV14,.,TGTGCCAGCAGCCGACGGGGTGGGCTAGCGGTAAACACCGGGGAGCTGTTTTTT,CASSRRGGLAVNTGELFF
.,TRBJ2-1,TRBV6-1,.,TGTGCCAGCAGTGAAGCTTTGGGGGGCATCTACAATGAGCAGTTCTTC,CASSEALGGIYNEQFF
.,TRBJ1-5,TRBV10-1,.,TGCGCCAGCAGTGAGGGGCCTAATCAGCCCCAGCATTTT,CASSEGPNQPQHF
TRBD2,TRBJ2-3,TRBV2,.,TGTGCCAGCAGGGCCGGGACTAGCGGGAGGGACACGCAGTATTTT,CASRAGTSGRDTQYF
.,TRBJ2-3,TRBV21-1,.,TGTGCCAGCAGCAAAGAACTAGCGGAGACTAGCACAGATACGCAGTATTTT,CASSKELAETSTDTQYF
TRBD1,TRBJ2-7,TRBV11-3,once,TGTGCCAGCAGCTTAGGAACCGGGACAGCCTCCTACGAGCAGTACTTC,CASSLGTGTASYEQYF
.,TRBJ1-3,TRBV28,.,TGTGCCAGCAGCCCCGCTGGACAGCCCTCTGGAAACACCATATATTTT,CASSPAGQPSGNTIYF